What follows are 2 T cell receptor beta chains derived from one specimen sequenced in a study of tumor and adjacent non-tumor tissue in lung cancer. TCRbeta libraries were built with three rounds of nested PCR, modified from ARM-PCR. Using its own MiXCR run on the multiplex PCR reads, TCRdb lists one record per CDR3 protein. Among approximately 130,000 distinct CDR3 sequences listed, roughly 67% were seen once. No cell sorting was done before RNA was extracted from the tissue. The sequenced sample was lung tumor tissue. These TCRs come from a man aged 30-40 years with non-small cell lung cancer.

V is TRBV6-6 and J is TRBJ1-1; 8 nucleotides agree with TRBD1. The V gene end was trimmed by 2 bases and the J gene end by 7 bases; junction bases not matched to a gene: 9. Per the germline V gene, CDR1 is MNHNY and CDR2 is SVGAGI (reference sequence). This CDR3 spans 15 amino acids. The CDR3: CASSYGQGGGNEAFF. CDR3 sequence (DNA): TGTGCCAGCAGTTACGGACAGGGAGGCGGTAATGAAGCTTTCTTT.

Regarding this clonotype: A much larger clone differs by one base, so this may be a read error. This CDR3 is CASSFGGRRREQYF. In DNA form, the CDR3 reads TGTGCCAGCAGTTTCGGGGGGCGGAGGAGGGAGCAGTACTTC. This chain links TRBV28 with TRBJ2-7, with D tentatively TRBD2 (7 bases). CDR3 length: 14 amino acids. Germline CDR1 MDHEN, CDR2 SYDVKM. V lost 3 bases and J 7 bases, leaving 16 bases between the germline ends.